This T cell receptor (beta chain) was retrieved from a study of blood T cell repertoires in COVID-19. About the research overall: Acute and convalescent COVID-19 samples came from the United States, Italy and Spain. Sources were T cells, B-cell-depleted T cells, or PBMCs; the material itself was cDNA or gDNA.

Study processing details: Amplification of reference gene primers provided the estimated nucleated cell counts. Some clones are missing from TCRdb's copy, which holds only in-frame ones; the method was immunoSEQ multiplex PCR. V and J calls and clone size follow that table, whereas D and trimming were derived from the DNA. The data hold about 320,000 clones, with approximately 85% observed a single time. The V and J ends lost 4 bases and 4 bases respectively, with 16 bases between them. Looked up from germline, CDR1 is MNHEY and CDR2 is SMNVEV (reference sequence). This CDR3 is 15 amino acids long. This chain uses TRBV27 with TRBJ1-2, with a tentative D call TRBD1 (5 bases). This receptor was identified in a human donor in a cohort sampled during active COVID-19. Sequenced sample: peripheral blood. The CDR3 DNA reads TGTGCCAGCAGTTCGCTCGCCGGGGGTGGCTATGGCTACACCTTC. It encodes CASSSLAGGGYGYTF.